These T cell receptor beta chains were read from a single sample in a study of post-analysis software for immune sequencing data. In TCRdb, the PCR reads were re-called with MiXCR into one record per CDR3 protein. The table shows 600,000 to 700,000 distinct CDR3 sequences, with 59% occurring only once. Sequencing was done on a sample of blood. The source is a girl aged 2-10 years with multiple sclerosis. The CDR3 runs from the conserved cysteine through the conserved F or W. D genes are given only for firm matches. Clone size is shown for a subset of rows, as once, few, many or a class of expanded clone.

- | TRBJ2-1 | - | TRBV20-1 | TGCAGTGCGCCGGGACTTGACGATTTCAATGAGCAGTTCTTC | CSAPGLDDFNEQFF
TRBD1 | TRBJ1-2 | - | TRBV11-2 | TGTGCCAGCAGCAACTGGACAGGGACCACCTATGGCTACACCTTC | CASSNWTGTTYGYTF
- | TRBJ2-3 | few | TRBV6-5 | TGTGCCAGCAGTTTCACCAGGGGAAATACGCAGTATTTT | CASSFTRGNTQYF
- | TRBJ2-2 | - | TRBV9 | TGTGCCAGCAGCGTAGCCAGCCAGGGGTACACCGGGGAGCTGTTTTTT | CASSVASQGYTGELFF
TRBD1 | TRBJ2-5 | - | TRBV6-1 | TGTGCCAGCAGTTCGGGACAGCCTCCAGGGACCCAGTACTTC | CASSSGQPPGTQYF
- | TRBJ2-3 | - | TRBV7-2 | TGTGCCAGCAGCTTAAATCTCTTCAACACAGATACGCAGTATTTT | CASSLNLFNTDTQYF
- | TRBJ2-4 | - | TRBV29-1 | TGCAGCGTTGAAGAGCCAGGGAGGGACACTCAGTACTTT | CSVEEPGRDTQYF
TRBD1 | TRBJ2-1 | - | TRBV27 | TGTGCCAGCAGTTTAGGGACAGGAGCACTCAATGAGCAGTTCTTC | CASSLGTGALNEQFF
- | TRBJ2-5 | - | TRBV12-3/TRBV12-4 | TGTGCCAGCTCTAATGGGGGAGAGCAGTACTTC | CASSNGGEQYF
- | TRBJ2-3 | - | TRBV14 | TGTGCCAGCAGCCATCCCTGGACAGATACGCAGTATTTT | CASSHPWTDTQYF
TRBD2 | TRBJ2-3 | - | TRBV7-2 | TGTGCCAGCAGCCCAGACGCGGGGGGAATAGATACGCAGTATTTT | CASSPDAGGIDTQYF
- | TRBJ2-1 | - | TRBV21-1 | TGTGCCAGCAGCAAACCCGGGGAGAATGAGCAGTTCTTC | CASSKPGENEQFF
- | TRBJ1-2 | few | TRBV6-2/TRBV6-3 | TGTGCCAGCAGTTATCCGATTCGGGACGTCAACTATGGCTACACCTTC | CASSYPIRDVNYGYTF
- | TRBJ2-6 | - | TRBV4-3 | TGCGCCGGCAGCCCTGGGGGAGTCTCTGGGGCCAACGTCCTGACTTTC | CAGSPGGVSGANVLTF
- | TRBJ1-1 | - | TRBV7-3 | TGTGCCAGCAGCTTAACGCCCTCCGGACTCCTGGGCGGGACTGAAGCTTTCTTT | CASSLTPSGLLGGTEAFF
TRBD2 | TRBJ2-3 | - | TRBV6-5 | TGTGCCTGCAGTGAAACTAGCGGGGGGCCATTTACGCAGTATTTT | CACSETSGGPFTQYF
- | TRBJ2-2 | few | TRBV10-3 | TGTGCCATCAGTACCCTAGGGGTCCCCGGGGAGCTGTTTTTT | CAISTLGVPGELFF
TRBD2 | TRBJ2-3 | - | TRBV7-9 | TGTGCCAGCAGCGATCGAGCGGGGGGTAGCACAGATACGCAGTATTTT | CASSDRAGGSTDTQYF
TRBD1 | TRBJ2-5 | few | TRBV5-1 | TGCGCCAGCAGCCAACGCCCGACAGGGGTAAATGTAGAGACCCAGTACTTC | CASSQRPTGVNVETQYF
- | TRBJ2-3 | - | TRBV3-1 | TGTGCCAGCAGCCAGGCGGCAGATACGCAGTATTTT | CASSQAADTQYF
- | TRBJ1-2 | - | TRBV6-5 | TGTGCCGGCAGCCCGTACGCCTATGGCTACACCTTC | CAGSPYAYGYTF
- | TRBJ2-1 | few | TRBV29-1 | TGCAGCGTCTCTAACTATATCGGGGGAGACAATGAGCAGTTCTTC | CSVSNYIGGDNEQFF
- | TRBJ2-2 | - | TRBV3-1 | TGTGCCAGCAGCCAAGATGAACATCACACCGGGGAGCTGTTTTTT | CASSQDEHHTGELFF
- | TRBJ2-1 | - | TRBV6-5 | TGTGCCAGCAGGCCCAGGGGATTCGGCGAGCAGTTCTTC | CASRPRGFGEQFF
TRBD2 | TRBJ2-5 | - | TRBV2 | TGTGCCAGCAGCACGCGGACTAGCGGCAATGGGGAGTTCTTC | CASSTRTSGNGEFF